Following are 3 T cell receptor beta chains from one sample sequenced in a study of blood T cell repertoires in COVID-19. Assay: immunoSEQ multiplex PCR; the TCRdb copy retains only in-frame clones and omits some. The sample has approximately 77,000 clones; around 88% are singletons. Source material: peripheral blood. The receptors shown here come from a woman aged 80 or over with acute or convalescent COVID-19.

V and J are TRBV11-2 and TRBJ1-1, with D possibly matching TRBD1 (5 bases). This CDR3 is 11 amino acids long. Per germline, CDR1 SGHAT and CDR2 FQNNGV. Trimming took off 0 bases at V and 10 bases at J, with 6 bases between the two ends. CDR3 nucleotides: TGTGCCAGCAGCTTAGATAGGGGAGCTTTCTTT. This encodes CASSLDRGAFF. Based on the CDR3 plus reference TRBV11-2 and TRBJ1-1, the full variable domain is EAGVAQSPRYKIIEKRQSVAFWCNPISGHATLYWYQQILGQGPKLLIQFQNNGVVDDSQLPKDRFSAERLKGVDSTLKIQPAKLEDSAVYLCASSLDRGAFFGQGTRLTVV.

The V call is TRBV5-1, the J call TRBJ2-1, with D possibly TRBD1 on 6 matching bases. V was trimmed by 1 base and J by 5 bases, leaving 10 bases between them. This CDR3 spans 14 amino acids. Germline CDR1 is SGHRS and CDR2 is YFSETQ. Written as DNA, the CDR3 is TGCGCCAGCAGCTTGACAGGGTATAACAATGAGCAGTTCTTC. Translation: CASSLTGYNNEQFF. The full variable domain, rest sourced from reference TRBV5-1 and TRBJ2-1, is KAGVTQTPRYLIKTRGQQVTLSCSPISGHRSVSWYQQTPGQGLQFLFEYFSETQRNKGNFPGRFSGRQFSNSRSEMNVSTLELGDSALYLCASSLTGYNNEQFFGPGTRLTVL.

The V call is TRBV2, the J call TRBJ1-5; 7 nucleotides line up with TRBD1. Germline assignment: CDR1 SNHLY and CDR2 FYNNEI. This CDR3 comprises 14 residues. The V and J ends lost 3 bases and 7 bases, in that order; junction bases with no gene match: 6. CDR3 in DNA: TGTGCCAGCAGTGAGAGGTCAGGGGGGCAGCCCCAGCATTTT. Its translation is CASSERSGGQPQHF.